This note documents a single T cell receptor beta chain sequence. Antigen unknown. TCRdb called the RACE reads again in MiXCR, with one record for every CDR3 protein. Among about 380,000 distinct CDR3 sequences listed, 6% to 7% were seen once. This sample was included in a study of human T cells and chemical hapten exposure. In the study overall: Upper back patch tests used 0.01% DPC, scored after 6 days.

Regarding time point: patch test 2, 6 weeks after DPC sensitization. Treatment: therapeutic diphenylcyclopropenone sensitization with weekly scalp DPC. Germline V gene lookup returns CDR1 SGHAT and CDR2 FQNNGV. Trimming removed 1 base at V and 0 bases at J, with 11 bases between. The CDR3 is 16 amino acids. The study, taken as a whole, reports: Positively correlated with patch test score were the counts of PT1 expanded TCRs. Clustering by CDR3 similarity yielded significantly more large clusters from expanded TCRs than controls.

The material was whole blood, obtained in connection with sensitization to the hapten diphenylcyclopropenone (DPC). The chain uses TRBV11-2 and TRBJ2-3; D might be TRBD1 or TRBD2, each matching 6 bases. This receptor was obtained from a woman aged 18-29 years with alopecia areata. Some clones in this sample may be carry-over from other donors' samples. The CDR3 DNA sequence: TGTGCCAGCAGCTTAGGACCGGGGGCGAGCACAGATACGCAGTATTTT. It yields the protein CASSLGPGASTDTQYF.